This TCR beta chain was found in a study of PD-L1 blockade in urothelial cancer. For the study at large: In about 2014, patients got going on atezolizumab, taking 1,200 mg intravenously every 3 weeks. Blood drawn 3 weeks (second dose) and 6 weeks after treatment start was analyzed. The study recovered a median of about 140,000 T cells per blood sample.

This clone was counted between two and nine times. Sequencing used immunoSEQ multiplex PCR; TCRdb keeps in-frame clones, though not all of them. The sample shows fewer than 75,000 clones, approximately 81% of them seen only once. The sample here was PBMCs, taken around atezolizumab (anti-PD-L1) treatment. The clonotype was recovered from a man in his 70s with urothelial cancer.

In nucleotides, the CDR3 is TGTGCCAGCAGCCCCCGGGACAGGGAGAAAGGACAGCCCCAGCATTTT. Its protein is CASSPRDREKGQPQHF. The chain links TRBV5-8 to TRBJ1-5; 9 bases agree with TRBD1. Trimming at V came to 4 bases and at J to 7 bases, leaving 12 bases not matched to a gene. Germline V gives CDR1 SGHTS, CDR2 YDEGEE. The CDR3 totals 16 residues.